These 27 T cell receptor beta chains share one sample of origin, sequenced in a study of blood T cells in healthy people across ages. Sample-barcoded 5' priming and a J-beta primer mix drove a second PCR of 7 to 11 cycles. Each CDR3 protein is one row after TCRdb ran MiXCR on the 5' RACE reads. The sample carries around 690,000 distinct CDR3 sequences, about 54% recorded once. Sequencing was carried out using blood. The receptors derive from a man between 60 and 75 years old in good health.

This clonotype was recorded only once. The V and J genes are TRBV20-1 and TRBJ2-1; no clear D. CDR1 DFQATT and CDR2 SNEGSKA come from the germline V gene (reference sequence). V lost 3 bases and J 4 bases, leaving 16 bases between the germline ends. The CDR3 covers 15 residues. The CDR3 nucleotides are TGCAGTGCTAGTACCAGGATAGCCGGATACAATGAGCAGTTCTTC. This sequence encodes CSASTRIAGYNEQFF.

This chain connects TRBV20-1 to TRBJ2-1; weak D call: TRBD2 (6 bases). The germline V gene has CDR1 DFQATT and CDR2 SNEGSKA (reference sequence). V dropped 2 bases and J dropped 8 bases, with 13 bases sitting between them. The CDR3 is made up of 13 amino acids. CDR3 in DNA: TGCAGTGCTAGAAATAGCGGTACGGATGAGCAGTTCTTC. It encodes CSARNSGTDEQFF.

The chain couples TRBV27 to TRBJ2-2; TRBD2 matches at 10 bases. Germline CDR1 reads MNHEY; CDR2 reads SMNVEV (reference sequence). The CDR3 extends over 19 amino acids. J was trimmed by 0 bases and V by 1 base; bases with no gene match: 8. DNA of the CDR3: TGTGCCAGCAGTTTATTTTTCGTGGGACTAGCGCCGAACACCGGGGAGCTGTTTTTT. Protein product: CASSLFFVGLAPNTGELFF.

J is TRBJ1-4 and V is TRBV29-1; weak D call: TRBD1 (5 bases). With 0 bases removed from V and 5 bases from J, the gap between germline ends came to 13 bases. Germline CDR1 reads SQVTM; CDR2 reads ANQGSEA. The CDR3 is 15 residues long. Here the CDR3 reads CSVEEGSGPNEKLFF. CDR3 nucleotide sequence: TGCAGCGTTGAAGAAGGTTCAGGGCCGAATGAAAAACTGTTTTTT.

This sequence joins TRBV3-1 and TRBJ2-5; a possible D gene is TRBD1 (6 bases). This CDR3 region has 19 residues. Trimming removed 1 base at V and 2 bases at J, with 23 bases between. Germline loops: CDR1 LGHDT, CDR2 YNNKEL (reference sequence). The CDR3 protein is CASSQVGRDTRAEQETQYF. In nucleotides, the CDR3 is TGTGCCAGCAGCCAAGTGGGCCGGGACACGCGTGCGGAGCAAGAGACCCAGTACTTC.

The chain uses TRBV27 and TRBJ1-6; D ambiguous. The V gene's germline CDR1 is MNHEY and CDR2 SMNVEV (reference sequence). The length of the CDR3 is 12 residues. Trimming removed 6 bases at V and 7 bases at J, with 7 bases between. This CDR3 reads CASSEENSPLHF. For the CDR3, the DNA is TGTGCCAGCAGCGAAGAGAATTCACCCCTCCACTTT.

This sequence joins TRBV25-1 and TRBJ1-4, with TRBD1 as a possible D gene (6 bases). Germline CDR1 reads MGHDK; CDR2 reads SYGVNS. The ends were cut back, 6 bases at V and 4 bases at J, with 9 bases in the middle. This CDR3 has 13 amino acids. CDR3 loop: CASRDRDNEKLFF. In DNA form, the CDR3 reads TGTGCCAGCAGGGACAGAGATAATGAAAAACTGTTTTTT.

The rearrangement links TRBV4-2 to TRBJ2-7; 8 bases are a match to TRBD2. The V segment lost 0 bases and the J segment 3 bases; nucleotides outside the gene matches: 10. Germline loops: CDR1 LGHNA, CDR2 YNFKEQ. The length of the CDR3 is 17 residues. CDR3 in DNA: TGTGCCAGCAGCCAAGATAGAATTAGCGGGGTGTTCTACGAGCAGTACTTC. Its protein is CASSQDRISGVFYEQYF.

The chain couples TRBV3-1 to TRBJ1-1; TRBD1 might be the D (6 bases). There are 14 residues in the CDR3. V was pared by 5 bases and J by 6 bases, with 16 bases between. Germline values: CDR1 LGHDT, CDR2 YNNKEL (reference sequence). The CDR3: CASSRGGQGAEAFF. The CDR3 DNA is TGTGCCAGCAGCAGGGGGGGGCAGGGCGCTGAAGCTTTCTTT. Drawing the rest from reference TRBV3-1 and TRBJ1-1, the complete variable domain is DTAVSQTPKYLVTQMGNDKSIKCEQNLGHDTMYWYKQDSKKFLKIMFSYNNKELIINETVPNRFSPKSPDKAHLNLHINSLELGDSAVYFCASSRGGQGAEAFFGQGTRLTVV.

The chain combines TRBV7-9 with TRBJ2-4, with 9 bases fitting TRBD2. The J call could be wrong; TRBJ2-5 is a better fit for the DNA end. The CDR3 length is 16 residues. CDR1 and CDR2 (germline): SEHNR, FQNEAQ (reference sequence). The CDR3 is CASSTRLADVKETQYF. The CDR3 DNA reads TGTGCCAGCAGCACCCGACTAGCGGACGTAAAAGAGACCCAGTACTTC.

As regards this clonotype: A read error may account for a junction end that differs from germline. This chain joins TRBV20-1 and TRBJ2-2; D perhaps matches TRBD2 (5 bases). The CDR3 consists of 14 residues. CDR1 is DFQATT, CDR2 SNEGSKA, per germline (reference sequence). In nucleotides, the CDR3 is TGCAGTGCTAGGGGCCCAGAGGGCACCGGGGTGCTGTTTTTT. Its translation: CSARGPEGTGVLFF.

The CDR3, as DNA: TGCGCCAGCAGCCAAGACAGGGTTAACTCCTACGAGCAGTACTTC. Translation: CASSQDRVNSYEQYF. The chain uses TRBV5-1 and TRBJ2-7, with TRBD1 matching over 7 bases. Germline CDR1 SGHRS, CDR2 YFSETQ. The CDR3 runs to 15 residues. V lost 4 bases, J lost 0 bases, and 7 bases stayed unmatched. Complete variable domain (other parts from reference TRBV5-1 and TRBJ2-7): KAGVTQTPRYLIKTRGQQVTLSCSPISGHRSVSWYQQTPGQGLQFLFEYFSETQRNKGNFPGRFSGRQFSNSRSEMNVSTLELGDSALYLCASSQDRVNSYEQYFGPGTRLTVT.

This clonotype has more than one count but fewer than ten. The genes are TRBV29-1 and TRBJ2-1, with D possibly being TRBD1 (6 bases). The CDR3 extends over 15 amino acids. Trimming removed 4 bases at V and 5 bases at J, with 18 bases between. The germline V gene has CDR1 SQVTM and CDR2 ANQGSEA. CDR3 coding DNA: TGCAGCGTTGGGCGGGTCACAGGGAGCGACAATGAGCAGTTCTTC. This sequence encodes CSVGRVTGSDNEQFF.

This clonotype was observed many times. The J gene is TRBJ2-3, the V gene TRBV20-1; 15 nucleotides align to TRBD2. J was trimmed by 0 bases and V by 8 bases; bases with no gene match: 6. The CDR3 runs to 16 residues. Germline-derived CDR1 and CDR2 are DFQATT and SNEGSKA (reference sequence). CDR3 sequence: CSPGTSGGSSTDTQYF. CDR3 bases: TGCAGTCCGGGGACTAGCGGGGGGTCTAGCACAGATACGCAGTATTTT.

This clonotype came up a few times. J is TRBJ2-1 and V is TRBV2; D is undetermined. The germline V gene has CDR1 SNHLY and CDR2 FYNNEI. Trimming cost V 4 bases and J 15 bases, with 16 bases left between them. This CDR3 contains 12 residues. Here the CDR3 DNA reads TGTGCCAGCAGTGCACAAGTGGGCCTCCGGTTCTTC. Translation gives CASSAQVGLRFF.

This clonotype was recorded a few times. J is TRBJ2-3 and V is TRBV20-1; 11 nucleotides line up with TRBD2. V was clipped by 7 bases and J by 13 bases; unmatched bases: 13. The germline V gene encodes CDR1 DFQATT and CDR2 SNEGSKA (reference sequence). The CDR3 length is 13 residues. CDR3 coding DNA: TGCAGTGGCCAGACTAGCGGGGCACCTAAGGAGTATTTT. Encoded protein: CSGQTSGAPKEYF.

CDR3 in amino acids: CASSPMGQGTEQYF. As DNA, the CDR3 is TGCGCCAGCAGCCCTATGGGACAGGGAACCGAGCAGTACTTC. The chain combines TRBV5-1 with TRBJ2-7; 9 bases map to TRBD1. V lost 4 bases and J lost 6; bases outside the gene matches: 8. The CDR3 is 14 residues long. Germline CDR1 SGHRS, CDR2 YFSETQ. The entire variable domain, with the rest obtained from reference TRBV5-1 and TRBJ2-7, is as follows: KAGVTQTPRYLIKTRGQQVTLSCSPISGHRSVSWYQQTPGQGLQFLFEYFSETQRNKGNFPGRFSGRQFSNSRSEMNVSTLELGDSALYLCASSPMGQGTEQYFGPGTRLTVT.

This chain uses TRBV12-3 or TRBV12-4 with TRBJ2-7; D unresolved. Between the trimmed V and J ends, which lost 1 base and 0 bases, there was a span of 10 bases. The CDR3 contains 15 residues. The CDR3 DNA sequence: TGTGCCAGCAGTTTAGGGGTGGGAAGCTCCTACGAGCAGTACTTC. Amino acids: CASSLGVGSSYEQYF.

This sequence joins TRBV3-1 and TRBJ1-5, with 7 bases that match TRBD1. The CDR3 length is 16 residues. The J segment lost 5 bases and the V segment lost 1 base, leaving 8 bases of the junction unmatched. Germline V CDR1 and CDR2: LGHDT, YNNKEL (reference sequence). This chain's CDR3 is CASSQVYRQGDQPQHF. CDR3 nucleotide sequence: TGTGCCAGCAGCCAAGTGTACCGACAGGGAGATCAGCCCCAGCATTTT.

This clonotype came up a few times. The chain recombines TRBV3-1 with TRBJ2-3; TRBD2 agrees at 13 bases. The J segment lost 2 bases and the V segment lost 4 bases, leaving 3 bases of the junction unmatched. In germline, CDR1 is LGHDT, CDR2 YNNKEL (reference sequence). The CDR3 consists of 16 residues. CDR3 sequence (DNA): TGTGCCAGCAGCCGACTAGCGGGGGGCTTCACAGATACGCAGTATTTT. Amino acids: CASSRLAGGFTDTQYF.

J is TRBJ2-1 and V is TRBV7-9; no definite D call. This CDR3 region has 15 residues. Germline-derived CDR1 and CDR2 are SEHNR and FQNEAQ (reference sequence). V was trimmed by 6 bases and J by 2 bases, leaving 14 bases between them. CDR3 DNA: TGTGCCAGCAGGTCCCGAGGTCAAACCTACAATGAGCAGTTCTTC. The encoded protein is CASRSRGQTYNEQFF.

The chain recombines TRBV6-5 with TRBJ1-2; TRBD1 aligns across 10 bases. V was clipped by 2 bases and J by 8 bases; unmatched bases: 8. The CDR3 loop spans 15 amino acids. Germline CDR1 MNHEY, CDR2 SVGAGI. The CDR3 DNA is TGTGCCAGCAGTTACCGAAGACAGGGGGCAGGCGGCTACACCTTC. Protein product: CASSYRRQGAGGYTF.

In this sample, this clonotype turned up once. The chain couples TRBV6-6 to TRBJ1-2; the D is unclear. The V and J ends lost 6 bases and 0 bases respectively, with 11 bases between them. This CDR3 is built from 14 residues. CDR1 and CDR2 (germline): MNHNY, SVGAGI (reference sequence). The CDR3 coding sequence is TGTGCCAGCAGCTCCGCGGAGGCTAACTATGGCTACACCTTC. This encodes CASSSAEANYGYTF.

The chain carries TRBV20-1 and TRBJ2-5; the match to TRBD2 covers 8 bases. The CDR3 covers 13 residues. In germline, CDR1 is DFQATT, CDR2 SNEGSKA (reference sequence). Losses at the gene ends were 6 bases for V and 11 bases for J; bases not matched to a gene: 14. The CDR3 is CSAGRTSFREQYF. DNA of the CDR3: TGCAGTGCAGGAAGGACTAGCTTCCGGGAGCAGTACTTC.

The rearrangement links TRBV11-2 to TRBJ2-7; 10 bases fit TRBD1. J gave up 5 bases and V 4 bases, and 8 bases lay outside the gene matches. Germline V gene data show CDR1 as SGHAT and CDR2 as FQNNGV. This CDR3 comprises 15 residues. The CDR3 region is CASSSPGQGFHEQYF. The CDR3 nucleotides are TGTGCCAGCAGCTCCCCGGGACAGGGGTTCCACGAGCAGTACTTC.

The chain couples TRBV20-1 to TRBJ2-7; 8 bases agree with TRBD1. The CDR3 is made up of 14 amino acids. Trimming at V came to 0 bases and at J to 4 bases, leaving 5 bases not matched to a gene. Looked up from germline, CDR1 is DFQATT and CDR2 is SNEGSKA (reference sequence). CDR3 loop: CSARDLTGVYEQYF. The CDR3 DNA follows: TGCAGTGCTAGAGACCTGACAGGGGTGTACGAGCAGTACTTC.

This chain links TRBV7-9 with TRBJ2-3, with a weak D call TRBD2 (6 bases). Trimming left V 5 bases short and J 2 bases short, with 14 bases between. The CDR3 extends over 15 amino acids. CDR1 SEHNR and CDR2 FQNEAQ come from the germline V gene (reference sequence). The CDR3: CASSLRGGTTDTQYF. The CDR3 DNA follows: TGTGCCAGCAGCCTACGTGGGGGGACCACAGATACGCAGTATTTT. Variable domain in full (rest from reference TRBV7-9 and TRBJ2-3): DTGVSQNPRHKITKRGQNVTFRCDPISEHNRLYWYRQTLGQGPEFLTYFQNEAQLEKSRLLSDRFSAERPKGSFSTLEIQRTEQGDSAMYLCASSLRGGTTDTQYFGPGTRLTVL.